A single T cell receptor beta chain is shown here with its context. This CDR3 comprises 16 residues. With V trimmed by 1 base and J by 5 bases, 8 bases remained unmatched. Per the germline V gene, CDR1 is MNHEY and CDR2 is SVGAGI. These data come from a study of shared clonotypes between healthy human individuals. Naive CD8 cells comprised CD45RO-negative, CCR7-positively selected cells, excluding terminally differentiated effector memory CD45RA+ cells. The data were produced by immunoSEQ multiplex PCR, yet TCRdb's version contains in-frame clones alone and is incomplete. The sample has under 2,000,000 clones, about 95% seen once.

The origin of this receptor is a man aged 18 to 29 in good health. Sequencing was carried out using naive CD8+ T cells sorted from blood. This chain links TRBV6-5 with TRBJ2-7; TRBD1 agrees at 10 bases. The CDR3: CASSYYGTGDLHEQYF. The CDR3 DNA reads TGTGCCAGCAGTTACTACGGGACAGGGGATCTACACGAGCAGTACTTC.